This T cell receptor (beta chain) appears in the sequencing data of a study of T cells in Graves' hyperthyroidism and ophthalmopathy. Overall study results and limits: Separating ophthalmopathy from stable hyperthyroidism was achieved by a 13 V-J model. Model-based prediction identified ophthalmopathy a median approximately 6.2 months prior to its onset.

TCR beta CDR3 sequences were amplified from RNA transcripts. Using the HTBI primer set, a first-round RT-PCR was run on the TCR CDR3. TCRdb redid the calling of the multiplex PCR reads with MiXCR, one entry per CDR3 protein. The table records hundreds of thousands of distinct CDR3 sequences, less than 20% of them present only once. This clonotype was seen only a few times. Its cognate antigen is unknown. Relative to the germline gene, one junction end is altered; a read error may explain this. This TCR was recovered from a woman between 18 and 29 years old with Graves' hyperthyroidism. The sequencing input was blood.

The CDR3 here is CASSSGRNTEASF. CDR3 in DNA: TGTGCCAGCAGTTCGGGCAGAAACACTGAAGCTTCCTTT. The chain is built from TRBV27 and TRBJ1-1; D is unresolved. The CDR3 loop spans 13 amino acids. Germline CDR1 is MNHEY and CDR2 is SMNVEV (reference sequence).